The table lists the clone carrying this TCR beta chain with a few counts. Antigen specificity is unknown. This CDR3 region has 13 residues. The germline V gene encodes CDR1 GTSNPN and CDR2 SVGIG (reference sequence). V was cut by 3 bases and J by 5 bases, with 11 bases left in between. These data belong to a study of cytomegalovirus exposure and HLA in healthy donors. Overall study results and limits: Many donors shared some public TCRs, even though most TCR sequences were rare. When the data were analyzed later, several of the most significant clusters appeared to be linked to common viral pathogens. Some V segments, including TRBV6-2 and TRBV6-3, were excluded as indistinguishable. Diagnosis of cytomegalovirus status made by the classifier reportedly showed high specificity and sensitivity.

Primers for the PCR totalled 60 Vbeta and 13 Jbeta. Sequencing used immunoSEQ multiplex PCR; TCRdb keeps in-frame clones, though not all of them. The repertoire holds about 140,000 clones, with approximately 77% as singletons. V and J are TRBV30 and TRBJ1-5; a weak D match, TRBD1 (5 bases). The receptor was isolated from a woman between 45 and 65 years old in good health and CMV-seronegative. The sample comprised PBMCs. The CDR3 spells CAWRVRGDQPQHF. CDR3 in DNA: TGTGCCTGGAGAGTGCGGGGGGATCAGCCCCAGCATTTT.